This T cell receptor (beta chain) appears in the sequencing data of a study of blood T cell repertoires in COVID-19. The protocol was immunoSEQ multiplex PCR, while the TCRdb copy is restricted to in-frame clones and leaves out a portion. Of some 290,000 clones in the sample, almost 90% were seen once. V gave up 9 bases and J gave up 3 bases; unmatched junction bases: 1. The CDR3 covers 11 residues. CDR1 and CDR2 from the germline V gene are LNHDA and SQIVND (reference sequence). On this clone: The same CDR3 arises from other DNA sequences in this sample as well.

Sequencing used peripheral blood. The receptor's source is a woman younger than 45 with COVID-19, enrolled during active disease. V usage is TRBV19 and J usage is TRBJ2-7, with 8 bases lining up with TRBD2. For the CDR3, the DNA is TGTGCCAGCGCGGGAGGCTACGAGCAGTACTTC. This codes for CASAGGYEQYF.